The clone carrying this T cell receptor beta chain was detected only once. This sample was taken from a study of T cell changes during pregnancy in multiple sclerosis. Germline CDR1 LNHNV, CDR2 YYDKDF (reference sequence). V was pared by 0 bases and J by 7 bases, with 5 bases of the junction left unmatched. The CDR3 has 14 residues. Sequencing used immunoSEQ multiplex PCR; TCRdb keeps in-frame clones, though not all of them. The sample carries approximately 66,000 clones, roughly nine tenths recorded once. This clonotype originated in a female donor with multiple sclerosis, enrolled in a pregnancy study. This specimen consisted of CD8+ T cells from peripheral blood mononuclear cells, obtained before pregnancy. The chain links TRBV15 to TRBJ1-2; 7 bases fit TRBD1. The CDR3 nucleotides read TGTGCCACCAGCAGAGAAGGGACAGTGGGTGGCTACACCTTC. Translating gives CATSREGTVGGYTF. The complete variable domain, with remaining parts taken from reference TRBV15 and TRBJ1-2, reads DAMVIQNPRYQVTQFGKPVTLSCSQTLNHNVMYWYQQKSSQAPKLLFHYYDKDFNNEADTPDNFQSRRPNTSFCFLDIRSPGLGDTAMYLCATSREGTVGGYTFGSGTRLTVV.